The T cell receptor (beta chain) under discussion was sequenced for a study of T cells in Graves' hyperthyroidism and ophthalmopathy. Regarding this clonotype: Its antigen is undetermined.

Trimming cost V 4 bases and J 6 bases, with 13 bases left between them. The CDR3 is made up of 14 amino acids. CDR1 is SGHRS, CDR2 YFSETQ, per germline. For Graves' hyperthyroidism to be stable, ophthalmopathy could not progress within 18 months. The PBMCs were sourced from fresh peripheral blood (approximately 9 ml). Overall study results and limits: Most thyroid clonotypes expanded above 0.001 were also detected in blood.

The source material, RNA transcripts, was used to amplify TCR beta CDR3 regions. First-round RT-PCR targeting the TCR CDR3 was performed with the HTBI primer set. MiXCR, applied by TCRdb to the multiplex PCR reads, yields one record per CDR3 protein. The sample carries 300,000 to 400,000 distinct CDR3 sequences, 21% recorded once. Input material: blood. The rearrangement joins TRBV5-1 to TRBJ2-2; D might be TRBD1 or TRBD2, each matching 6 bases. This clonotype was obtained from a woman between 45 and 65 years old with Graves' hyperthyroidism. CDR3 sequence: CASSAYGGPGELFF. Here the CDR3 DNA reads TGCGCCAGCAGCGCGTATGGGGGGCCCGGGGAGCTGTTTTTT.